These 23 T cell receptor beta chains were all obtained from the same sample, sequenced in a study of shared clonotypes between healthy human individuals. Terminally differentiated effector memory CD45RA+ cells were left out of the naive CD8 fraction, which was CD45RO-negative and positively selected for CCR7. Data came from immunoSEQ multiplex PCR; TCRdb stores just in-frame clones and leaves some out. The table shows about 590,000 clones, with 95% occurring only once. The specimen was naive CD8+ T cells sorted from blood. These receptors all come from a woman between 25 and 40 years old in good health.

V and J are TRBV19 and TRBJ2-4; maybe TRBD2 (5 bases). The V gene lost 5 bases and the J gene lost 0 bases, with 17 bases spanning the gap. There are 17 residues in the CDR3. CDR1 is LNHDA, CDR2 SQIVND, per germline (reference sequence). CDR3 sequence (DNA): TGTGCCAGTAGTGGCCGGACTCAACTGCTAGCCAAAAACATTCAGTACTTC. This gives the protein CASSGRTQLLAKNIQYF.

CDR3 nucleotide sequence: TGTGCCAGCAGTGAGTCAGGCTCCTACGAGCAGTACTTC. The encoded protein is CASSESGSYEQYF. The chain recombines TRBV2 with TRBJ2-7; D gene uncertain. V was shortened by 3 bases and J by 0 bases, with 6 bases between the two germline ends. CDR3 length: 13 residues. CDR1 and CDR2 from the germline V gene are SNHLY and FYNNEI.

This clone was seen a single time. The genes are TRBV5-6 and TRBJ1-1, with a possible D match to TRBD1 (5 bases). Per the germline V gene, CDR1 is SGHDT and CDR2 is YYEEEE. The CDR3 has 12 residues. V lost 2 bases and J 11 bases, leaving 13 bases between the germline ends. The CDR3 DNA is TGTGCCAGCAGCTTTGGGGGGGTGGATGCTTTCTTT. Encoded protein: CASSFGGVDAFF.

The chain uses TRBV9 and TRBJ2-7, with 8 bases matching TRBD2. Germline V gene lookup returns CDR1 SGDLS and CDR2 YYNGEE. V shed 1 base, J shed 0 bases, and the junction held 3 bases outside the gene matches. This CDR3 contains 15 residues. This chain's CDR3 is CASSVFSGSSYEQYF. Here the CDR3 DNA reads TGTGCCAGCAGCGTATTCAGCGGGAGCTCCTACGAGCAGTACTTC.

V gene TRBV9 combines with J gene TRBJ2-1; D unclear. Trimming took off 0 bases at V and 3 bases at J, with 16 bases between the two ends. From germline, CDR1 is SGDLS and CDR2 YYNGEE. The CDR3 loop spans 17 amino acids. In DNA, the CDR3 is TGTGCCAGCAGCGTAGAAAGTAGCTTTTCCCTCTACAATGAGCAGTTCTTC. Its translation: CASSVESSFSLYNEQFF.

The chain employs TRBV28 and TRBJ2-5, with 7 bases fitting TRBD2. With V trimmed by 2 bases and J by 5 bases, 8 bases remained unmatched. CDR1 and CDR2 from the germline V gene are MDHEN and SYDVKM. The CDR3 runs to 15 residues. CDR3 in amino acids: CASSLREGDRETQYF. The CDR3, as DNA: TGTGCCAGCAGTTTAAGGGAGGGAGATCGGGAGACCCAGTACTTC. The whole variable domain, remainder taken from reference TRBV28 and TRBJ2-5, is DVKVTQSSRYLVKRTGEKVFLECVQDMDHENMFWYRQDPGLGLRLIYFSYDVKMKEKGDIPEGYSVSREKKERFSLILESASTNQTSMYLCASSLREGDRETQYFGPGTRLLVL.

The chain joins TRBV27 to TRBJ1-2; D uncertain. Germline V gives CDR1 MNHEY, CDR2 SMNVEV (reference sequence). This CDR3 comprises 13 residues. V lost 2 bases, J lost 5 bases, and 9 bases lay in between. The CDR3 DNA sequence: TGTGCCAGCAGTTTAGCAGGAGCTTATGGCTACACCTTC. Translated, it gives CASSLAGAYGYTF.

The chain joins TRBV7-9 to TRBJ1-1, with D maybe TRBD1 (6 bases). CDR3 length: 17 amino acids. V lost 1 base, J lost 5 bases, and 20 bases lay in between. Germline assignment: CDR1 SEHNR and CDR2 FQNEAQ (reference sequence). The CDR3 DNA reads TGTGCCAGCAGCTTAGGAGGAGGGGGGCCACTGGGGACTGAAGCTTTCTTT. Protein sequence: CASSLGGGGPLGTEAFF. The whole variable domain, filled in from reference TRBV7-9 and TRBJ1-1, reads DTGVSQNPRHKITKRGQNVTFRCDPISEHNRLYWYRQTLGQGPEFLTYFQNEAQLEKSRLLSDRFSAERPKGSFSTLEIQRTEQGDSAMYLCASSLGGGGPLGTEAFFGQGTRLTVV.

The chain joins TRBV6-4 to TRBJ1-1; D may be TRBD1 (5 bases). The CDR3 is 13 amino acids. Germline CDR1 reads MRHNA; CDR2 reads SNTAGT. V lost 2 bases, J lost 3 bases, and 7 bases lay in between. Here the CDR3 reads CASSDGGDTEAFF. The CDR3 DNA is TGTGCCAGCAGTGACGGAGGGGACACTGAAGCTTTCTTT.

The rearrangement links TRBV6-4 to TRBJ1-1; no clear D gene. V was pared by 1 base and J by 4 bases, with 7 bases between. Germline lookup yields CDR1 MRHNA and CDR2 SNTAGT. This CDR3 is built from 13 residues. CDR3 DNA sequence: TGTGCCAGCAGTGACTTGGGATCCACTGAAGCTTTCTTT. Protein sequence: CASSDLGSTEAFF.

This chain links TRBV28 with TRBJ2-7; D is ambiguous. CDR3 size: 14 residues. The germline CDR1 and CDR2 sequences are MDHEN and SYDVKM. V was clipped by 10 bases and J by 0 bases, with 16 bases between them. CDR3 sequence (DNA): TGTGCCACCACGTTCGTAGGGCACTCCTACGAGCAGTACTTC. It specifies CATTFVGHSYEQYF. Using reference TRBV28 and TRBJ2-7 for the parts outside the CDR3, the full variable domain is DVKVTQSSRYLVKRTGEKVFLECVQDMDHENMFWYRQDPGLGLRLIYFSYDVKMKEKGDIPEGYSVSREKKERFSLILESASTNQTSMYLCATTFVGHSYEQYFGPGTRLTVT.

J is TRBJ2-2 and V is TRBV4-1, with D possibly matching TRBD2 (5 bases). Between the trimmed V and J ends, which lost 4 bases and 0 bases, there was a span of 12 bases. The CDR3 loop spans 16 amino acids. Germline CDR1 is MGHRA and CDR2 is YSYEKL. The CDR3 spells CASSLKRYANTGELFF. Here the CDR3 DNA reads TGCGCCAGCAGCCTGAAGCGGTACGCGAACACCGGGGAGCTGTTTTTT.

V usage is TRBV11-3 and J usage is TRBJ2-1; 11 bases are a match to TRBD2. The germline V gene has CDR1 SGHNT and CDR2 YENEEA. The CDR3 totals 17 residues. V trimming: 3 bases; J trimming: 2 bases; junction bases outside the gene matches: 6. DNA of the CDR3: TGTGCCAGCAGCTTCACTAGCGGGAGTAACCCCTACAATGAGCAGTTCTTC. Residues: CASSFTSGSNPYNEQFF.

This chain connects TRBV7-6 to TRBJ2-1; 10 positions agree with TRBD2. The CDR3 is made up of 15 amino acids. Trimming cost V 2 bases and J 10 bases; bases outside gene matches: 8. CDR1 SGHVS and CDR2 FNYEAQ come from the germline V gene. CDR3 nucleotides: TGTGCCAGCAGCTTACTTCTAGCGGGAGAAGGAGAGCAGTTCTTC. Translated: CASSLLLAGEGEQFF. Variable domain in full (rest from reference TRBV7-6 and TRBJ2-1): GAGVSQSPRYKVTKRGQDVALRCDPISGHVSLYWYRQALGQGPEFLTYFNYEAQQDKSGLPNDRFSAERPEGSISTLTIQRTEQRDSAMYRCASSLLLAGEGEQFFGPGTRLTVL.

The chain employs TRBV19 and TRBJ2-1, with 7 positions matching TRBD1. Per the germline V gene, CDR1 is LNHDA and CDR2 is SQIVND (reference sequence). The V segment lost 0 bases and the J segment 2 bases; nucleotides outside the gene matches: 7. The CDR3 runs to 17 residues. The CDR3 sequence: CASSIDLETGTYNEQFF. In DNA, the CDR3 is TGTGCCAGTAGTATAGATTTGGAGACAGGGACCTACAATGAGCAGTTCTTC.

In the case of this clone: Other DNA sequences of this sample code for an identical CDR3. The chain uses TRBV28 and TRBJ2-1; D is perhaps TRBD2 (5 bases). CDR3 length: 12 residues. With 5 bases removed from V and 5 bases from J, the gap between germline ends came to 7 bases. Per the germline V gene, CDR1 is MDHEN and CDR2 is SYDVKM. For the CDR3, the DNA is TGTGCCAGCAGTCCGGGAAACAATGAGCAGTTCTTC. It yields the protein CASSPGNNEQFF. Together with reference TRBV28 and TRBJ2-1, the CDR3 gives the full variable domain: DVKVTQSSRYLVKRTGEKVFLECVQDMDHENMFWYRQDPGLGLRLIYFSYDVKMKEKGDIPEGYSVSREKKERFSLILESASTNQTSMYLCASSPGNNEQFFGPGTRLTVL.

This chain joins TRBV2 and TRBJ2-7; D unclear. Trimming pared 0 bases from V and 3 bases from J, leaving 12 bases between. The length of the CDR3 is 15 residues. The germline V gene encodes CDR1 SNHLY and CDR2 FYNNEI. CDR3 sequence: CASSEALRAHYEQYF. The CDR3 coding sequence is TGTGCCAGCAGTGAAGCGCTTCGGGCACACTACGAGCAGTACTTC.

This chain connects TRBV19 to TRBJ2-5; TRBD2 matches at 9 bases. CDR3 size: 15 residues. The V and J ends lost 2 bases and 3 bases, in that order; junction bases with no gene match: 4. Germline CDR1 and CDR2: LNHDA and SQIVND (reference sequence). CDR3 amino acids: CASSILAGWKETQYF. CDR3 sequence (DNA): TGTGCCAGTAGTATACTAGCGGGATGGAAAGAGACCCAGTACTTC.

On this clone itself: A read error is possible here, since a much larger clone lies one base away. The chain couples TRBV27 to TRBJ2-5; D unresolved. Gene TRBJ2-7 matches the end of the DNA better, so the J call may be wrong. Germline V gene sequence: CDR1 MNHEY, CDR2 SMNVEV (reference sequence). The CDR3 runs to 11 residues. The chain's CDR3 is CASTSSYEQYF. CDR3 in DNA: TGTGCCAGCACTTCCTCCTACGAGCAGTACTTC.

On this clone itself: The DNA is omitted, as the CDR3 cannot be located on it reliably, and the CDR3 follows TCRdb's listing. The rearrangement links TRBV28 to TRBJ2-3; the table's D call, TRBD2, was not checked against the DNA. Germline-derived CDR1 and CDR2 are MDHEN and SYDVKM. The CDR3 is 16 amino acids long, termini counted. The CDR3 spells CASSFLAVEGTDTQYF.

The chain carries TRBV13 and TRBJ1-2, with D uncertain. The germline V gene encodes CDR1 PRHDT and CDR2 FYEKMQ (reference sequence). Trimming took 3 bases from V and 0 from J, leaving 8 bases between them. The CDR3 spans 14 residues. This chain's CDR3 is CASSLGSTNYGYTF. As DNA, the CDR3 is TGTGCCAGCAGCTTGGGCAGTACTAACTATGGCTACACCTTC.

The chain couples TRBV13 to TRBJ1-1; TRBD1 aligns across 8 bases. Germline assignment: CDR1 PRHDT and CDR2 FYEKMQ (reference sequence). The CDR3 is 13 amino acids. The ends lost 7 bases at V and 4 bases at J; junction bases unmatched: 5. The CDR3 DNA is TGTGCCAGCAATCCCGGACAGGGCACTGAAGCTTTCTTT. This translates into CASNPGQGTEAFF.

The V and J genes are TRBV23-1 and TRBJ2-5; TRBD1 agrees at 9 bases. TRBV23-1 is an ORF, and what it does is uncertain. The CDR3 has 16 residues. Trimming removed 1 base from V and 5 bases from J; junction bases left unmatched: 8. CDR3 amino acids: CASSQFPGQGGETQYF. For the CDR3, the DNA is TGCGCCAGCAGTCAATTCCCGGGACAGGGAGGGGAGACCCAGTACTTC.